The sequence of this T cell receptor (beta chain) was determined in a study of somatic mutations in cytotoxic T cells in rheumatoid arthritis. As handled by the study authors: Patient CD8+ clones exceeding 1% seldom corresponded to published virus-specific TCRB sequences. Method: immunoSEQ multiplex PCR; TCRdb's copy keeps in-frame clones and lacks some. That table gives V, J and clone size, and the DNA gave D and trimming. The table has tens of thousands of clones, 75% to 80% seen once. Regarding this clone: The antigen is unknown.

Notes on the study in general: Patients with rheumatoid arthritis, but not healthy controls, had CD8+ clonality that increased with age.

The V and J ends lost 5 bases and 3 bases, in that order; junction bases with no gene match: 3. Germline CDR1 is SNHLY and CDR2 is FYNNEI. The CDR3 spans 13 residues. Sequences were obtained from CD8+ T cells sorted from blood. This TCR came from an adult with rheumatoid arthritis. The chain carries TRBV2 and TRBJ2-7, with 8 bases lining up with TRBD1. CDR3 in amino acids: CASSTTGVYEQYF. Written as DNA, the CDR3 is TGTGCCAGCAGTACGACAGGGGTCTACGAGCAGTACTTC. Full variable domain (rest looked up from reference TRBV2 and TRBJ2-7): EPEVTQTPSHQVTQMGQEVILRCVPISNHLYFYWYRQILGQKVEFLVSFYNNEISEKSEIFDDQFSVERPDGSNFTLKIRSTKLEDSAMYFCASSTTGVYEQYFGPGTRLTVT.